Below, 3 T cell receptor beta chains from the same sample are listed, as sequenced in a study of cytomegalovirus exposure and HLA in healthy donors. The PCR employed 60 Vbeta primers together with 13 Jbeta primers. Generated by immunoSEQ multiplex PCR, the TCRdb table keeps only in-frame clones and is missing some. The sample holds some 110,000 clones, roughly 15% seen once. Sequences were obtained from PBMCs. These receptors came from a female donor in good health and CMV-seronegative.

This clone was detected only a few times. The chain employs TRBV4-1 and TRBJ1-1; D might be TRBD1 (5 bases). V lost 4 bases and J 4 bases, leaving 16 bases between the germline ends. From germline, CDR1 is MGHRA and CDR2 YSYEKL. This CDR3 is built from 15 residues. CDR3 loop: CASSPRDYSVTEAFF. For the CDR3, the DNA is TGCGCCAGCAGCCCCAGGGACTATTCAGTCACTGAAGCTTTCTTT.

The chain links TRBV29-1 to TRBJ2-7; D not certain. The germline V gene has CDR1 SQVTM and CDR2 ANQGSEA. Trimming took 3 bases from V and 5 from J, leaving 8 bases between them. The length of the CDR3 is 11 residues. For the CDR3, the DNA is TGCAGCGTTGATTCTCAGGACGAGCAGTACTTC. Its translation is CSVDSQDEQYF.

The sample holds a few counts of this clone. This chain uses TRBV5-1 with TRBJ2-7; a possible D gene is TRBD1 (5 bases). V lost 3 bases and J lost 5, with 9 bases in between. Germline CDR1 SGHRS, CDR2 YFSETQ. The CDR3 runs 12 residues. The CDR3 DNA reads as TGCGCCAGCAGCTGGCAGGGAAACGAGCAGTACTTC. Protein product: CASSWQGNEQYF.